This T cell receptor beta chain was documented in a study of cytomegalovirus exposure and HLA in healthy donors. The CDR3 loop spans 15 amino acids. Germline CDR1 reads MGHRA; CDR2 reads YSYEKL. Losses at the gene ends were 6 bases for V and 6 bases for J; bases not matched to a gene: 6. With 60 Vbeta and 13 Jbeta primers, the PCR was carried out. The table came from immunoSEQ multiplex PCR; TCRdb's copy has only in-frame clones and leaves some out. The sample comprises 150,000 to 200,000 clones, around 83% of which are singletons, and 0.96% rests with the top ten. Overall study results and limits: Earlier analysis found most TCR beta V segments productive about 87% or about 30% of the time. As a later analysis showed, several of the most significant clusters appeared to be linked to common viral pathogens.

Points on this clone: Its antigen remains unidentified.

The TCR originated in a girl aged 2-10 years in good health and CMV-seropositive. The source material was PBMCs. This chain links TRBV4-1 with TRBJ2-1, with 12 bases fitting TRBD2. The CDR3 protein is CASSLTSGRPNEQFF. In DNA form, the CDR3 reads TGCGCCAGCAGTCTTACTAGCGGGAGGCCCAATGAGCAGTTCTTC.